This note documents a single T cell receptor (beta chain) sequence. This entry comes from a study of blood T cell repertoires in COVID-19. At the level of the study: In each case, the material was cDNA or gDNA derived from T cells, B-cell-depleted T cells, or PBMCs.

In the original processing: Estimation of nucleated cell counts was performed using reference gene primer amplification. This table comes from immunoSEQ multiplex PCR, and its TCRdb copy is limited to in-frame clones, with some not included. That table supplies the V and J calls and clone size; D and trimming were determined from the DNA. Of around 250,000 clones in the sample, more than 70% were seen once. The CDR3 loop spans 13 amino acids. The germline CDR1 and CDR2 sequences are MDHEN and SYDVKM. The V gene lost 7 bases and the J gene lost 6 bases, with 13 bases spanning the gap. The chain couples TRBV28 to TRBJ2-1; D not certain. This clonotype was sampled from a woman aged 40 to 49 with acute COVID-19. Sequenced sample: PBMCs or T cells enriched from blood (not recorded which). The CDR3 protein is CASTPIRVNEQFF. For the CDR3, the DNA is TGTGCCAGCACACCAATACGGGTCAATGAGCAGTTCTTC.